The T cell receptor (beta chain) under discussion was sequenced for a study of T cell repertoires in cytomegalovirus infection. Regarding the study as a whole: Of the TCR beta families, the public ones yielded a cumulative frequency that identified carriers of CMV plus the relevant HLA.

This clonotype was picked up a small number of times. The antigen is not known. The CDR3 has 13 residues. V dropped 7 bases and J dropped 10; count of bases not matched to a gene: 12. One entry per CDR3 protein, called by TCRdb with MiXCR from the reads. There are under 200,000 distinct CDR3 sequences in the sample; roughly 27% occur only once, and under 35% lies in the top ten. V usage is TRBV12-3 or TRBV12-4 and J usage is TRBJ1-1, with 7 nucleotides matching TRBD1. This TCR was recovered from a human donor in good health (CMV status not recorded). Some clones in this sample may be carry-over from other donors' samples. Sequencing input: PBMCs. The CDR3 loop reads CASTPTGTSGAFF. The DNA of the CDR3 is TGTGCCAGCACCCCGACAGGGACGTCTGGAGCTTTCTTT.